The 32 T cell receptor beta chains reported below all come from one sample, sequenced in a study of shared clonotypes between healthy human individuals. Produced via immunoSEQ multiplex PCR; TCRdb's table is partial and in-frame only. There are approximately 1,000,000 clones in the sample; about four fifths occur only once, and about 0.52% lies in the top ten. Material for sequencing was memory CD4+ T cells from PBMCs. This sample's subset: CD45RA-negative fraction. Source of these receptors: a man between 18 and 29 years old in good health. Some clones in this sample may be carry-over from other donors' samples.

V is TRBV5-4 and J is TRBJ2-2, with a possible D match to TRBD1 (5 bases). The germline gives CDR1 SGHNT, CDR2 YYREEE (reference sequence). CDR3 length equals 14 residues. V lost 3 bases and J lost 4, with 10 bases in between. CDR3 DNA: TGTGCCAGCAGCTCTCGACAGAGCACCGGGGAGCTGTTTTTT. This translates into CASSSRQSTGELFF.

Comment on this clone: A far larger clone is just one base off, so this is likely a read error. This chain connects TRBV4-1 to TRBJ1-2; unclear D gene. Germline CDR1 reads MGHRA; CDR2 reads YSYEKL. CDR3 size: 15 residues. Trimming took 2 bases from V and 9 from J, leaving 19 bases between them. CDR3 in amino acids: CASSQPIQRTYSYTF. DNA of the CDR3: TGCGCCAGCAGCCAACCTATACAGAGGACGTATAGCTACACCTTC.

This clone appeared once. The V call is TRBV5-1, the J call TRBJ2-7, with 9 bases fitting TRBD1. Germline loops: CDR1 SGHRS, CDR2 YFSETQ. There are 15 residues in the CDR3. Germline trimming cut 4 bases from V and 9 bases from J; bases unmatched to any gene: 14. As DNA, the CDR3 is TGCGCCAGCAGCCTCACAGGGGGCGCAAGGGGAAGGCAGTACTTC. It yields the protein CASSLTGGARGRQYF.

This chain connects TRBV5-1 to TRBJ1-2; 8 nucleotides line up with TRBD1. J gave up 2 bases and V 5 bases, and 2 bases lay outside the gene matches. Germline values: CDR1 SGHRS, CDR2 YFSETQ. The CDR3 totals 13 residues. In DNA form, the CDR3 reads TGCGCCAGCAGACAGGGGGGAAACTATGGCTACACCTTC. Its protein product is CASRQGGNYGYTF. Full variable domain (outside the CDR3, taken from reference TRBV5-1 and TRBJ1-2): KAGVTQTPRYLIKTRGQQVTLSCSPISGHRSVSWYQQTPGQGLQFLFEYFSETQRNKGNFPGRFSGRQFSNSRSEMNVSTLELGDSALYLCASRQGGNYGYTFGSGTRLTVV.

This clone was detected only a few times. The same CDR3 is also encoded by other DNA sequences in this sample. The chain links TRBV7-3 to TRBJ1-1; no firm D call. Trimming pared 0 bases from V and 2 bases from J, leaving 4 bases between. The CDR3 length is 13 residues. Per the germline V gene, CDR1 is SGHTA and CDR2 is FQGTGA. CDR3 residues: CASSLTGNTEAFF. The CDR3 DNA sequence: TGTGCCAGCAGCTTAACGGGTAACACTGAAGCTTTCTTT.

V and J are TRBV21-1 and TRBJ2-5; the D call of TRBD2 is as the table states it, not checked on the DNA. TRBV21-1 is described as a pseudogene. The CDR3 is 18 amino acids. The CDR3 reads CASSKLGPLAGGPETQYF. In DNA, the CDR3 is TGTGCCAGCAGCAAATTGGGGCCACTAGCGGGAGGGCCTGAGACCCAGTACTTC.

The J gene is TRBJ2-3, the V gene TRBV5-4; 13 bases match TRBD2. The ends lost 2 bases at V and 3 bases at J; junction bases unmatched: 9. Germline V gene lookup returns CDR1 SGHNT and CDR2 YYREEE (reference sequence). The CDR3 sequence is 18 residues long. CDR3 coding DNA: TGTGCCAGCAGCTTTATTTACACGACTAGCGGGGGGACAGATACGCAGTATTTT. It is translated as CASSFIYTTSGGTDTQYF.

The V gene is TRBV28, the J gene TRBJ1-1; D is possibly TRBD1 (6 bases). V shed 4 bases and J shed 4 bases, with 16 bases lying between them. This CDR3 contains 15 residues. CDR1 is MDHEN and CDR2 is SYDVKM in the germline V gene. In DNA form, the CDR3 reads TGTGCCAGCAGTTACGACAGGCCTCGGGGCACTGAAGCTTTCTTT. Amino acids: CASSYDRPRGTEAFF.

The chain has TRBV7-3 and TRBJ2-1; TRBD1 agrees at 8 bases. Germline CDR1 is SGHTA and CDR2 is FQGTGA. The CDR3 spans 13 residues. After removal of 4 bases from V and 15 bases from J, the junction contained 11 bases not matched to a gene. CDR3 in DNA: TGTGCCAGCAGCTATATCACAGGGGGAGAACGGTTCTTC. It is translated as CASSYITGGERFF.

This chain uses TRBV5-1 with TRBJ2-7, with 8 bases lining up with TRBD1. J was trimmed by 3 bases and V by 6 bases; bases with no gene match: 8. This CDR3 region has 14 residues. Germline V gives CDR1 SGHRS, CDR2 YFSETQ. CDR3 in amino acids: CASNLDRGNYEQYF. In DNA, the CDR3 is TGCGCCAGCAACCTAGACAGGGGTAACTACGAGCAGTACTTC.

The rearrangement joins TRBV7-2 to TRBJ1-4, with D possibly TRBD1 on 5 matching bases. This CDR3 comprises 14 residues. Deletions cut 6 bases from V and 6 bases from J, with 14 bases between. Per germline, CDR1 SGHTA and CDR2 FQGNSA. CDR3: CASSLLGGYEKLFF. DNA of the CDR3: TGTGCCAGCAGTCTCCTTGGGGGGTATGAAAAACTGTTTTTT.

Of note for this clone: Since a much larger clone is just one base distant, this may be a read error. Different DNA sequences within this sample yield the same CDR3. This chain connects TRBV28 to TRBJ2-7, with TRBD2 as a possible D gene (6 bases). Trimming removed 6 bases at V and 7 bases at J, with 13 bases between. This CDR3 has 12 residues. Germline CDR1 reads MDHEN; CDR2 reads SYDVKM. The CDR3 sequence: CASSSVSGEQYF. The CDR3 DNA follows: TGTGCCAGCAGCTCGGTGAGCGGGGAGCAGTACTTC.

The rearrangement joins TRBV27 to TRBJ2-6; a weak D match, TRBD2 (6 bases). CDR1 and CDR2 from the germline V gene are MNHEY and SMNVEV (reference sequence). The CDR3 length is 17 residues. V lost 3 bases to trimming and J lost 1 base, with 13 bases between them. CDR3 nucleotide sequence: TGTGCCAGCAGTTTTCTGGCAGGGAGGTCTGGGGCCAACGTCCTGACTTTC. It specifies CASSFLAGRSGANVLTF.

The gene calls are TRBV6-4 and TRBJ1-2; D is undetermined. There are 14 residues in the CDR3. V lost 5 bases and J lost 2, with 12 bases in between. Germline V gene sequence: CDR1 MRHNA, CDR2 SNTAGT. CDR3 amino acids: CASSFEDANYGYTF. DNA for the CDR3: TGTGCCAGCAGTTTTGAGGACGCGAACTATGGCTACACCTTC.

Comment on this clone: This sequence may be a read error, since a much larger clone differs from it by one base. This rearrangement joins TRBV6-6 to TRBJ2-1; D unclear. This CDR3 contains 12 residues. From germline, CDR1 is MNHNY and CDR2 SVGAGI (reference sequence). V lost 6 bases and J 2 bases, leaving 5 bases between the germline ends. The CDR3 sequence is CASSPPYNEQFF. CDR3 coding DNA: TGTGCCAGCAGCCCCCCCTACAATGAGCAGTTCTTC.

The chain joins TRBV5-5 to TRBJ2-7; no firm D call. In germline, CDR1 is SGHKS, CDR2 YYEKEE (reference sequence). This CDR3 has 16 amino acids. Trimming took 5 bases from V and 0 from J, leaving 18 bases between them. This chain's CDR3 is CASSISPRQVSYEQYF. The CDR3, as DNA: TGTGCCAGCAGTATCAGCCCTCGGCAGGTCTCCTACGAGCAGTACTTC.

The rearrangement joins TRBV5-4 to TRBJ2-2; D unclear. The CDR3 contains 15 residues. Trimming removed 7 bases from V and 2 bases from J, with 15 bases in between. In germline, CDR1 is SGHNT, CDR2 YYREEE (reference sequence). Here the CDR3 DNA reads TGTGCCAGCGCCAAAAGGGCAGAAAACACCGGGGAGCTGTTTTTT. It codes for CASAKRAENTGELFF. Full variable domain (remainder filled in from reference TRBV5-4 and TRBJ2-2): ETGVTQSPTHLIKTRGQQVTLRCSSQSGHNTVSWYQQALGQGPQFIFQYYREEENGRGNFPPRFSGLQFPNYSSELNVNALELDDSALYLCASAKRAENTGELFFGEGSRLTVL.

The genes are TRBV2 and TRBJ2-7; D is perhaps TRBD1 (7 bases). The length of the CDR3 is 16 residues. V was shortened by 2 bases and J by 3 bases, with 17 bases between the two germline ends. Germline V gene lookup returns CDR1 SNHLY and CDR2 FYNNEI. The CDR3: CASSERRGRGYYEQYF. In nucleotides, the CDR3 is TGTGCCAGCAGTGAAAGGCGGGGCAGGGGGTACTACGAGCAGTACTTC.

CDR3 coding DNA: TGCGCCAGCAGCCAAGGACAGGGGGCCGAGCAGTACTTC. This translates into CASSQGQGAEQYF. The rearrangement uses TRBV5-1 and TRBJ2-7; TRBD1 matches 11 bases. The CDR3 is 13 amino acids. J lost 6 bases, V lost 4 bases, and 3 bases had no gene match. Germline V gene sequence: CDR1 SGHRS, CDR2 YFSETQ. Full variable domain (rest looked up from reference TRBV5-1 and TRBJ2-7): KAGVTQTPRYLIKTRGQQVTLSCSPISGHRSVSWYQQTPGQGLQFLFEYFSETQRNKGNFPGRFSGRQFSNSRSEMNVSTLELGDSALYLCASSQGQGAEQYFGPGTRLTVT.

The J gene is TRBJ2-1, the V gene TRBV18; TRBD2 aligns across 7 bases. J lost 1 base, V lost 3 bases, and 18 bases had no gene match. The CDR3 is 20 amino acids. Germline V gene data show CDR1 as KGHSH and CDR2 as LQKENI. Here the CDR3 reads CASSPMGGSNRRESYNEQFF. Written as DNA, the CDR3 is TGTGCCAGCTCACCGATGGGCGGGAGCAATAGAAGGGAATCCTACAATGAGCAGTTCTTC.

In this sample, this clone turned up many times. The CDR3 here is CASSSRGFGTEAFF. Here the CDR3 DNA reads TGTGCCAGCAGCTCGAGGGGGTTCGGCACTGAAGCTTTCTTT. The chain uses TRBV7-9 and TRBJ1-1, with D possibly matching TRBD1 (6 bases). V lost 4 bases, J lost 4 bases, and 13 bases lay in between. The CDR3 has 14 residues. CDR1 SEHNR and CDR2 FQNEAQ come from the germline V gene (reference sequence).

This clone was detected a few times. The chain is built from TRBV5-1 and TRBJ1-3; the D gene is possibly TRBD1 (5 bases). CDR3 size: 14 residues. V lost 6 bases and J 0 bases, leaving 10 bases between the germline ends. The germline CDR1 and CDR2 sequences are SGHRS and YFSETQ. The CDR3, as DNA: TGCGCCAGCACCGAGGGGAGCTCTGGAAACACCATATATTTT. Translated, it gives CASTEGSSGNTIYF.

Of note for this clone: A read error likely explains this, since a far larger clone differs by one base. The CDR3 DNA follows: TGTGCCAGCACCCCCGAACTAGCGGCCTACAATGAGCAGTTCTTC. Its protein product is CASTPELAAYNEQFF. The rearrangement links TRBV7-2 to TRBJ2-1; 8 bases agree with TRBD2. There are 15 residues in the CDR3. V trimming: 7 bases; J trimming: 2 bases; junction bases outside the gene matches: 7. CDR1 is SGHTA, CDR2 FQGNSA, per germline.

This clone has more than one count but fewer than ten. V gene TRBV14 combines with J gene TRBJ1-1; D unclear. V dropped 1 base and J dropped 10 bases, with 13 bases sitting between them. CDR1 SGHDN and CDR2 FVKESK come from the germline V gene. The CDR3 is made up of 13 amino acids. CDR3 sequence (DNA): TGTGCCAGCAGCCAAGGGGTGGGGTCCGGAGCTTTCTTT. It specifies CASSQGVGSGAFF.

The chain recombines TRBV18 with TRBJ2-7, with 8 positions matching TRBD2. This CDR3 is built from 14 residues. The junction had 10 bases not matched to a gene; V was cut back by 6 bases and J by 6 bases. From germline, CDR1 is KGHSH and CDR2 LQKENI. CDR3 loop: CASSGGTSGLEQYF. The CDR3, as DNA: TGTGCCAGCTCCGGGGGTACTAGCGGTCTCGAGCAGTACTTC.

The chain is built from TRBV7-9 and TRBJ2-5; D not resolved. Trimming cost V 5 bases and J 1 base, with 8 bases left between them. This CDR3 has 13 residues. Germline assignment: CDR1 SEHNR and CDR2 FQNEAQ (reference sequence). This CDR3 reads CASSPDPQETQYF. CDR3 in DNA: TGTGCCAGCAGCCCCGACCCCCAAGAGACCCAGTACTTC.

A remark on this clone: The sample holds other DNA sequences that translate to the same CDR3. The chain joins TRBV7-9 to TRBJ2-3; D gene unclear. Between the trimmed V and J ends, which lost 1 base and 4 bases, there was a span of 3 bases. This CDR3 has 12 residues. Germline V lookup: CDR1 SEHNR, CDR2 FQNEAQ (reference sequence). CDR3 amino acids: CASSLVADTQYF. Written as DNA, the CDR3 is TGTGCCAGCAGCTTAGTAGCAGATACGCAGTATTTT.

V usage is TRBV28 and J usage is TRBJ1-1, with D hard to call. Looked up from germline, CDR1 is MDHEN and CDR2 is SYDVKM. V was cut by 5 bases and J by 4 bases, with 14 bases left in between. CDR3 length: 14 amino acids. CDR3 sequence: CASSPQVGITEAFF. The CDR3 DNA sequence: TGTGCCAGCAGTCCCCAAGTTGGGATCACTGAAGCTTTCTTT.

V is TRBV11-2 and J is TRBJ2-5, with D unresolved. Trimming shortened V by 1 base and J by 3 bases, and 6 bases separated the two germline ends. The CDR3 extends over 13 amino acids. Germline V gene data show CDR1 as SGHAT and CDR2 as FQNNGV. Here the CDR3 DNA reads TGTGCCAGCAGCTTAGGGGAAAAAGAGACCCAGTACTTC. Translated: CASSLGEKETQYF.

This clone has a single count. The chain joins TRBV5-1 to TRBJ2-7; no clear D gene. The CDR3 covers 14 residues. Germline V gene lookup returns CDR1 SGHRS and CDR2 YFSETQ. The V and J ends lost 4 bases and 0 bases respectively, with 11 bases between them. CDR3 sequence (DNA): TGCGCCAGCAGCCCCGAAAGAAGCTCCTACGAGCAGTACTTC. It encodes CASSPERSSYEQYF.

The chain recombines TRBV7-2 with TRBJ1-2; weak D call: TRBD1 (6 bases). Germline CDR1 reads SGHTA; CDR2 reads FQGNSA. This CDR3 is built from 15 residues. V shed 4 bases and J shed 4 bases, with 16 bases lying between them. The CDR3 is CASSSPWGAFYGYTF. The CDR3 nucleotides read TGTGCCAGCAGCTCTCCGTGGGGGGCATTCTATGGCTACACCTTC.

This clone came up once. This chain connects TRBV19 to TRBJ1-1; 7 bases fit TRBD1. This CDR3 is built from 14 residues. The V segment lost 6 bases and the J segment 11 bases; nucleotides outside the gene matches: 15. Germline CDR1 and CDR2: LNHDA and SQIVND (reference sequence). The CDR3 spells CASSTRGRNRGAFF. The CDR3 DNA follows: TGTGCCAGTAGCACTAGGGGGCGCAATAGGGGGGCTTTCTTT.